The clone carrying this T cell receptor beta chain came up many times. The CDR3 length is 14 residues. J lost 6 bases, V lost 5 bases, and 2 bases had no gene match. These data originate in a study of T-cell reconstitution after alpha-beta-depleted transplantation in children. For TCRbeta, the library was prepared with unique molecular identifiers. TCRdb reprocessed the PCR reads via MiXCR and lists one record per CDR3 protein. The sample carries about a million distinct CDR3 sequences, about 29% recorded once. The clonotype was recovered from a boy in the first two years of life who had a stem cell transplant for SCID, so the T cells may come from the graft donor. Material: PBMCs, mostly from graft donor cells, obtained 360 days after TCRalphabeta/CD19-depleted stem cell transplant. This rearrangement joins TRBV12-3 or TRBV12-4 to TRBJ2-1, with TRBD2 matching over 12 bases. The CDR3 spells CASSPSGGANEQFF. The DNA of the CDR3 is TGTGCCAGCAGTCCTAGCGGGGGGGCCAATGAGCAGTTCTTC.